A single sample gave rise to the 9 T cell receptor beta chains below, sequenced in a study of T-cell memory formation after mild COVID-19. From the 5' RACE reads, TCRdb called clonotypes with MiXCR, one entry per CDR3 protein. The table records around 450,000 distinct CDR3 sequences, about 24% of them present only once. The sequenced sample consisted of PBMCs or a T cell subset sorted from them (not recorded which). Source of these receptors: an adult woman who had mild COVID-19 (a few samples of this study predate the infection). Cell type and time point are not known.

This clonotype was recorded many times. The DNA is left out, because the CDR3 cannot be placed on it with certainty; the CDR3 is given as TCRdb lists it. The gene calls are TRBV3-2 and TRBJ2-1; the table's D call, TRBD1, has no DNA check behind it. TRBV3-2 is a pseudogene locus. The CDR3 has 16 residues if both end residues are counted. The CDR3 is CASSQFGQGAYNEQFF.

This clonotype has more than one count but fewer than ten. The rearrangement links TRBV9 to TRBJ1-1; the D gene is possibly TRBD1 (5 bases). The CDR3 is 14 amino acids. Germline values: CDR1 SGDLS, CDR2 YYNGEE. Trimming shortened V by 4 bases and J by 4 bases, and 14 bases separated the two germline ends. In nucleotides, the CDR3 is TGTGCCAGCAGCCTACACCAGGGAGGCACTGAAGCTTTCTTT. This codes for CASSLHQGGTEAFF. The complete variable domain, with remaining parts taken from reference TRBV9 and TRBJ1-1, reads DSGVTQTPKHLITATGQRVTLRCSPRSGDLSVYWYQQSLDQGLQFLIQYYNGEERAKGNILERFSAQQFPDLHSELNLSSLELGDSALYFCASSLHQGGTEAFFGQGTRLTVV.

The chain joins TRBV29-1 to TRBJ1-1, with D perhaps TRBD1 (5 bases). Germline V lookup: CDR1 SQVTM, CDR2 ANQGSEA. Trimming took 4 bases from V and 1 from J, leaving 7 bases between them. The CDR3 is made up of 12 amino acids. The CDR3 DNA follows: TGCAGCGTTGCGGGACGGAACACTGAAGCTTTCTTT. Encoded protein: CSVAGRNTEAFF.

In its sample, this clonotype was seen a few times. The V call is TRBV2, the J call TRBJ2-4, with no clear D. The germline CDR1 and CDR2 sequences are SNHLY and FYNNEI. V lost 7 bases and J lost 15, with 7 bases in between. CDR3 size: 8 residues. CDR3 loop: CASNGRYF. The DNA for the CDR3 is TGTGCCAGCAATGGGCGGTACTTC. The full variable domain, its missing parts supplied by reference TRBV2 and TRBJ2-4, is EPEVTQTPSHQVTQMGQEVILRCVPISNHLYFYWYRQILGQKVEFLVSFYNNEISEKSEIFDDQFSVERPDGSNFTLKIRSTKLEDSAMYFCASNGRYFGAGTRLSVL.

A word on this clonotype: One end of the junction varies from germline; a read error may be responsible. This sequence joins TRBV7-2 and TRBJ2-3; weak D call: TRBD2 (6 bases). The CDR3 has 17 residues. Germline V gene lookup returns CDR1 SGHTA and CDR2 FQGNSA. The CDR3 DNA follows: TGTGCCAGCAGTTTAGGTGGGGCGGGATACAGCACAGATACGCAGTATTTT. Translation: CASSLGGAGYSTDTQYF.

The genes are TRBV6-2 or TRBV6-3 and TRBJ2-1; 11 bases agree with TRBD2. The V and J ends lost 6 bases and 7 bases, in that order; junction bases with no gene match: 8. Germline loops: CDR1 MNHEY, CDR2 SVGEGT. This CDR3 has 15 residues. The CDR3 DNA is TGTGCCAGCAGATTTAGCGGGGGGGCAAGGAATGAGCAGTTCTTC. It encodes CASRFSGGARNEQFF.

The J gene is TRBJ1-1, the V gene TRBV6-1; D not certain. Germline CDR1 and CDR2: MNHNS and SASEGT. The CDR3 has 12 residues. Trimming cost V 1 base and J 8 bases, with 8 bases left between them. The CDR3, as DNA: TGTGCCAGCAGTGAAGTAGGCAGAGAAGCTTTCTTT. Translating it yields CASSEVGREAFF.

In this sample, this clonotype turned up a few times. CDR3 sequence reads: CASSTNRALNTEAFF. The CDR3, as DNA: TGTGCCAGCAGTACCAACAGGGCATTAAACACTGAAGCTTTCTTT. The chain recombines TRBV12-3 or TRBV12-4 with TRBJ1-1; D might be TRBD1 (6 bases). The CDR3 is made up of 15 amino acids. V lost 5 bases and J 2 bases, leaving 15 bases between the germline ends.

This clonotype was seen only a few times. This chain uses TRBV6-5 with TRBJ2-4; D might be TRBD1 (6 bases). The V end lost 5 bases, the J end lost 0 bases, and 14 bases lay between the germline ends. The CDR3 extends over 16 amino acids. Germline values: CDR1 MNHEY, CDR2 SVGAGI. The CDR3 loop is CASSRSTGIAKNIQYF. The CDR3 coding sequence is TGTGCCAGCAGTAGGTCAACAGGGATAGCCAAAAACATTCAGTACTTC.